One sample yielded the 29 T cell receptor beta chains listed below, sequenced in a study of regulatory T cells in long-lasting Graves disease (dated by TCRdb to about 2021). Read against the paper, the sample's time point label means: newly diagnosed GD, antithyroid drugs for less than 3 months. RNA was extracted from PBMCs in TRIzol for both TCR sequencing and RNA sequencing. The method behind the library was multiplex PCR. Sequenced on an Illumina HiSeq 4000. TCR beta libraries were built with iRepertoire HTBI primers and Arm-PCR amplification of CDR3 regions. The public reads were quality trimmed at Q25 with fastp and then assembled into clones with MiXCR by TCRdb, keeping productive beta chains. Rows are combined by CDR3 protein, so each entry shows the most common genes and DNA. Present in this sample are hundreds of thousands of distinct CDR3 sequences, 16% of which were seen just once. The ten top clones hold about 32% of the sample.

These same records also appear under a second study, on T cells in Graves' hyperthyroidism and ophthalmopathy.

This material consisted of peripheral blood mononuclear cells (PBMCs), taken at new diagnosis, from a patient treated with antithyroid drugs. The receptor set was obtained from a man aged 40-49 years with Graves disease. Donor details come from another sample of the same person, matched by shared clones.

The chain carries TRBV12-3 or TRBV12-4 and TRBJ1-1; D not resolved. This CDR3 comprises 12 residues. V lost 4 bases to trimming and J lost 10 bases, with 13 bases between them. The CDR3 spells CASSSPRSRAFF. The CDR3 DNA sequence: TGTGCCAGCAGTTCCCCCCGCAGCCGAGCTTTCTTT.

V is TRBV3-1 and J is TRBJ2-5; D perhaps matches TRBD2 (6 bases). V lost 4 bases and J lost 2, with 17 bases in between. The CDR3 length is 16 residues. From germline, CDR1 is LGHDT and CDR2 YNNKEL (reference sequence). In DNA, the CDR3 is TGTGCCAGCAGCCCTCGGGCGGGATGGGGTCAAGAGACCCAGTACTTC. Translation gives CASSPRAGWGQETQYF.

The table lists this clonotype with many counts. The rearrangement links TRBV7-3 to TRBJ2-4; no definite D call. The ends were cut back, 1 base at V and 8 bases at J, with 12 bases in the middle. The CDR3 extends over 14 amino acids. CDR1 and CDR2 from the germline V gene are SGHTA and FQGTGA. CDR3 sequence: CASSLNGNRDIQYF. The CDR3 DNA reads as TGTGCCAGCAGCTTAAACGGCAATCGGGACATTCAGTACTTC.

In its sample, this clonotype was seen a few times. The chain joins TRBV4-3 to TRBJ1-4, with 7 bases fitting TRBD1. Germline CDR1 reads LGHNA; CDR2 reads YSLEER. The CDR3 is 16 amino acids. After removal of 4 bases from V and 5 bases from J, the junction contained 10 bases not matched to a gene. In nucleotides, the CDR3 is TGCGCCAGCAGCCGAGGCACCGGGACAGAGAATGAAAAACTGTTTTTT. Protein sequence: CASSRGTGTENEKLFF.

The V gene is TRBV19, the J gene TRBJ2-5; 9 bases align to TRBD1. The CDR3 runs to 16 residues. Per the germline V gene, CDR1 is LNHDA and CDR2 is SQIVND (reference sequence). The V and J ends lost 3 bases and 5 bases, in that order; junction bases with no gene match: 10. CDR3 DNA sequence: TGTGCCAGTAGTATTCGCCGTACAGGGGGCTGGGAGACCCAGTACTTC. Translated, it gives CASSIRRTGGWETQYF.

This clonotype was seen repeatedly, ten times or more. The gene calls are TRBV2 and TRBJ2-3, with TRBD1 as a possible D gene (5 bases). Germline CDR1 is SNHLY and CDR2 is FYNNEI. V lost 7 bases and J lost 2, with 10 bases in between. CDR3 length: 13 amino acids. CDR3 DNA sequence: TGTGCCAGCATTTGGGGCCCCACAGATACGCAGTATTTT. Its protein product is CASIWGPTDTQYF. Combining the CDR3 with reference TRBV2 and TRBJ2-3 gives the whole variable domain EPEVTQTPSHQVTQMGQEVILRCVPISNHLYFYWYRQILGQKVEFLVSFYNNEISEKSEIFDDQFSVERPDGSNFTLKIRSTKLEDSAMYFCASIWGPTDTQYFGPGTRLTVL.

This clonotype appeared a few times. The chain has TRBV24-1 and TRBJ1-4, with TRBD1 matching 10 bases. The V gene end was trimmed by 4 bases and the J gene end by 8 bases; junction bases not matched to a gene: 6. Germline V gene sequence: CDR1 KGHDR, CDR2 SFDVKD. This CDR3 region has 15 residues. The CDR3 loop is CATSDSGQGNEKLFF. Here the CDR3 DNA reads TGTGCCACCAGTGACTCGGGACAGGGGAACGAAAAACTGTTTTTT.

This clonotype turned up a few times. The chain couples TRBV7-2 to TRBJ1-5, with a tentative D call TRBD1 (5 bases). Trimming shortened V by 1 base and J by 3 bases, and 13 bases separated the two germline ends. The germline V gene has CDR1 SGHTA and CDR2 FQGNSA. There are 16 residues in the CDR3. CDR3 amino acids: CASSLVGREVNQPQHF. CDR3 DNA: TGTGCCAGCAGCTTAGTTGGCAGGGAGGTCAATCAGCCCCAGCATTTT.

In its sample, this clonotype was seen many times. One junction end disagrees with the germline gene, perhaps due to a read error. This rearrangement joins TRBV2 to TRBJ2-4; D is possibly TRBD1 or TRBD2 (5 bases each). Germline V CDR1 and CDR2: SNHLY, FYNNEI. CDR3 length equals 14 residues. Here the CDR3 DNA reads TGTGCCAGCAGACCCGGGGAGCCGGGACCCAGATTAAATTTC. Translating gives CASRPGEPGPRLNF. Together with reference TRBV2 and TRBJ2-4, the CDR3 gives the full variable domain: EPEVTQTPSHQVTQMGQEVILRCVPISNHLYFYWYRQILGQKVEFLVSFYNNEISEKSEIFDDQFSVERPDGSNFTLKIRSTKLEDSAMYFCASRPGEPGPRLNFGAGTRLSVL.

This chain uses TRBV20-1 with TRBJ2-2, with D possibly being TRBD2 (5 bases). The CDR3 runs to 15 residues. Germline V gene data show CDR1 as DFQATT and CDR2 as SNEGSKA (reference sequence). The V end lost 3 bases, the J end lost 5 bases, and 16 bases lay between the germline ends. As DNA, the CDR3 is TGCAGTGCTAGTTCATCCAGAGCGGCTACCGGGGAGCTGTTTTTT. It codes for CSASSSRAATGELFF.

This clonotype was seen many times. The rearrangement uses TRBV10-3 and TRBJ2-7; perhaps TRBD1 as D (5 bases). V lost 4 bases and J 0 bases, leaving 13 bases between the germline ends. The CDR3 contains 15 residues. Germline V gene data show CDR1 as ENHRY and CDR2 as SYGVKD. The CDR3: CAISVGHTSSYEQYF. The DNA for the CDR3 is TGTGCCATCAGTGTGGGGCACACCAGCTCCTACGAGCAGTACTTC.

This chain connects TRBV20-1 to TRBJ1-2, with D hard to call. This CDR3 contains 13 residues. From germline, CDR1 is DFQATT and CDR2 SNEGSKA (reference sequence). V was pared by 2 bases and J by 5 bases, with 12 bases between. The CDR3 region is CSARLPIHYGYTF. In nucleotides, the CDR3 is TGCAGTGCTAGACTCCCAATCCATTATGGCTACACCTTC.

This clonotype showed up many times. The chain uses TRBV27 and TRBJ1-6, with D tentatively TRBD1 (5 bases). Germline CDR1 MNHEY, CDR2 SMNVEV (reference sequence). CDR3 length: 14 amino acids. V gave up 3 bases and J gave up 6 bases, with 9 bases separating them. The chain's CDR3 is CASSFSGPNSPLHF. As DNA, the CDR3 is TGTGCCAGCAGTTTCTCAGGGCCTAATTCACCCCTCCACTTT.

This clonotype was counted only a few times. V gene TRBV6-2 or TRBV6-3 combines with J gene TRBJ2-2; D uncertain. The CDR3 contains 14 residues. CDR1 MNHEY and CDR2 SVGEGT come from the germline V gene. The V and J ends lost 4 bases and 5 bases respectively, with 11 bases between them. The CDR3 is CASSSMGRTGELFF. The DNA of the CDR3 is TGTGCCAGCAGTTCCATGGGCCGAACCGGGGAGCTGTTTTTT.

The gene calls are TRBV11-2 and TRBJ2-4; D possibly uses TRBD1 or TRBD2 (6 bases each). CDR3 length equals 19 residues. Germline V gene data show CDR1 as SGHAT and CDR2 as FQNNGV. V was clipped by 0 bases and J by 0 bases, with 18 bases between them. CDR3 bases: TGTGCCAGCAGCTTAGAATTTGGTTCGGGGGCGGGAGCCAAAAACATTCAGTACTTC. Residues: CASSLEFGSGAGAKNIQYF.

This clonotype was observed many times. V and J are TRBV9 and TRBJ2-3; D perhaps matches TRBD1 (6 bases). Deletions cut 4 bases from V and 4 bases from J, with 16 bases between. This CDR3 is 15 amino acids long. Per the germline V gene, CDR1 is SGDLS and CDR2 is YYNGEE. The CDR3 DNA follows: TGTGCCAGCAGCAACAGGGTTTCGGGCGCAGATACGCAGTATTTT. It is translated as CASSNRVSGADTQYF. The variable domain in full, completed from reference TRBV9 and TRBJ2-3, reads DSGVTQTPKHLITATGQRVTLRCSPRSGDLSVYWYQQSLDQGLQFLIQYYNGEERAKGNILERFSAQQFPDLHSELNLSSLELGDSALYFCASSNRVSGADTQYFGPGTRLTVL.

There are many counts of this clonotype. The J gene is TRBJ2-1, the V gene TRBV4-2; 7 bases match TRBD1. The V segment lost 1 base and the J segment 0 bases; nucleotides outside the gene matches: 0. Germline CDR1 is LGHNA and CDR2 is YNFKEQ. This CDR3 has 15 amino acids. The CDR3 here is CASSQGDSSYNEQFF. The CDR3 bases are TGTGCCAGCAGCCAAGGGGACAGCTCCTACAATGAGCAGTTCTTC.

In this sample, this clonotype turned up many times. This chain links TRBV7-2 with TRBJ1-4, with 8 bases matching TRBD1. V lost 5 bases, J lost 10 bases, and 15 bases stayed unmatched. Germline-derived CDR1 and CDR2 are SGHTA and FQGNSA. The CDR3 has 16 residues. This CDR3 is CASSPGPRQGTGKLFF. DNA for the CDR3: TGTGCCAGCAGCCCAGGGCCTCGACAGGGGACCGGAAAACTGTTTTTT.

This clonotype was found a few times. This chain links TRBV5-4 with TRBJ2-3; TRBD2 aligns across 8 bases. Germline V gene data show CDR1 as SGHNT and CDR2 as YYREEE (reference sequence). Trimming cost V 3 bases and J 0 bases; bases outside gene matches: 6. The CDR3 spans 16 residues. The CDR3 nucleotides are TGTGCCAGCAGCTCGGGAGGGGATATAAGCACAGATACGCAGTATTTT. Its translation: CASSSGGDISTDTQYF.

This clonotype was counted at least ten times. The chain uses TRBV28 and TRBJ2-5; D gene uncertain. In germline, CDR1 is MDHEN, CDR2 SYDVKM. The length of the CDR3 is 13 residues. Between the trimmed V and J ends, which lost 5 bases and 2 bases, there was a span of 9 bases. For the CDR3, the DNA is TGTGCCAGCAGTACCGGTTGGCAAGAGACCCAGTACTTC. It translates to CASSTGWQETQYF. Filled out from reference TRBV28 and TRBJ2-5, the complete variable domain reads DVKVTQSSRYLVKRTGEKVFLECVQDMDHENMFWYRQDPGLGLRLIYFSYDVKMKEKGDIPEGYSVSREKKERFSLILESASTNQTSMYLCASSTGWQETQYFGPGTRLLVL.

This CDR3 is CASSFASEENRVFSYEQYF. The CDR3 DNA follows: TGCGCCAGCAGCTTTGCATCGGAAGAGAACAGGGTATTCTCCTACGAGCAGTACTTC. V is TRBV5-1 and J is TRBJ2-7, with D possibly being TRBD1 (6 bases). Germline CDR1 SGHRS, CDR2 YFSETQ. The ends were cut back, 2 bases at V and 0 bases at J, with 24 bases in the middle. The CDR3 spans 19 residues.

The sample holds many counts of this clonotype. The V call is TRBV5-1, the J call TRBJ1-1; weak D call: TRBD1 (5 bases). Trimming removed 2 bases at V and 1 base at J, with 12 bases between. Germline V gene lookup returns CDR1 SGHRS and CDR2 YFSETQ. The CDR3 loop spans 15 amino acids. CDR3 sequence reads: CASSFLTEPNTEAFF. The CDR3 region has the DNA TGCGCCAGCAGCTTTTTGACAGAGCCGAACACTGAAGCTTTCTTT. The full variable domain, rest sourced from reference TRBV5-1 and TRBJ1-1, is KAGVTQTPRYLIKTRGQQVTLSCSPISGHRSVSWYQQTPGQGLQFLFEYFSETQRNKGNFPGRFSGRQFSNSRSEMNVSTLELGDSALYLCASSFLTEPNTEAFFGQGTRLTVV.

CDR3 nucleotide sequence: TGCAGTGCCACTCTAGTTGGAGGGGATACGCAGTATTTT. This encodes CSATLVGGDTQYF. V is TRBV20-1 and J is TRBJ2-3; possible D gene TRBD2, 6 bases. The ends were cut back, 6 bases at V and 6 bases at J, with 16 bases in the middle. This CDR3 is 13 amino acids long. Germline values: CDR1 DFQATT, CDR2 SNEGSKA (reference sequence).

As concerns this clonotype: A clone one base away is much larger, so this may be a read error. The chain has TRBV20-1 and TRBJ2-7; D remains unclear. V dropped 1 base and J dropped 7 bases, with 23 bases sitting between them. This CDR3 region has 16 residues. Germline V gene lookup returns CDR1 DFQATT and CDR2 SNEGSKA (reference sequence). This chain's CDR3 is CSARVPGYSSYNEQYF. The CDR3 DNA sequence: TGCAGTGCTAGAGTACCGGGTTACAGCTCCTACAATGAGCAGTACTTC.

DNA for the CDR3: TGCGCCAGCAGCGTGGGACAGGCAGACACCGGGGAGCTGTTTTTT. The encoded protein is CASSVGQADTGELFF. The chain couples TRBV5-1 to TRBJ2-2; 8 nucleotides align to TRBD1. CDR1 and CDR2 (germline): SGHRS, YFSETQ. CDR3 length: 15 amino acids. The J segment lost 3 bases and the V segment lost 4 bases, leaving 5 bases of the junction unmatched. Complete variable domain (other parts from reference TRBV5-1 and TRBJ2-2): KAGVTQTPRYLIKTRGQQVTLSCSPISGHRSVSWYQQTPGQGLQFLFEYFSETQRNKGNFPGRFSGRQFSNSRSEMNVSTLELGDSALYLCASSVGQADTGELFFGEGSRLTVL.

This clonotype showed up just a few times. The chain couples TRBV12-5 to TRBJ2-2; 8 positions match TRBD1. V lost 0 bases and J lost 5; bases outside the gene matches: 8. The CDR3 sequence is 17 residues long. Per germline, CDR1 LGHNT and CDR2 FRNRAP. In DNA form, the CDR3 reads TGTGCTAGTGGTTTGGTACGGGACAGGTATTTTACCGGGGAGCTGTTTTTT. It yields the protein CASGLVRDRYFTGELFF.

At least ten counts were recorded for this clonotype. The chain uses TRBV20-1 and TRBJ2-3; 7 bases line up with TRBD1. The V gene's germline CDR1 is DFQATT and CDR2 SNEGSKA (reference sequence). The J segment lost 2 bases and the V segment lost 6 bases, leaving 11 bases of the junction unmatched. The CDR3 length is 15 residues. CDR3 DNA: TGCAGTGCGAGGGAAGGGACAGATTCCACAGATACGCAGTATTTT. Its protein product is CSAREGTDSTDTQYF.

The rearrangement uses TRBV7-2 and TRBJ1-3; D is ambiguous. The germline V gene has CDR1 SGHTA and CDR2 FQGNSA. The V and J ends lost 6 bases and 7 bases respectively, with 10 bases between them. The CDR3 spans 12 residues. The CDR3 DNA follows: TGTGCCAGCAGTCCTCTGGGCAACACCATATATTTT. It is translated as CASSPLGNTIYF.

In this sample, this clonotype turned up many times. The V and J genes are TRBV6-2 or TRBV6-3 and TRBJ2-3, with 8 nucleotides matching TRBD2. This CDR3 contains 15 residues. Germline V gene data show CDR1 as MNHEY and CDR2 as SVGEGT. After removal of 2 bases from V and 2 bases from J, the junction contained 3 bases not matched to a gene. The DNA of the CDR3 is TGTGCCAGCAGTTACGGCGGGGGGCACACAGATACGCAGTATTTT. This encodes CASSYGGGHTDTQYF.